This T cell receptor beta chain was recorded in a study of blood T cell repertoires in COVID-19. At the level of the study: Whether acute or convalescent, the COVID-19 samples came from the United States, Italy and Spain.

Method: immunoSEQ multiplex PCR; TCRdb's copy keeps in-frame clones and lacks some. Of 110,000 or so clones listed, around 80% were seen once; the top ten hold approximately 4.3%. Germline V CDR1 and CDR2: WSHSY, SAAADI. The CDR3 runs to 16 residues. V was cut by 7 bases and J by 7 bases, with 25 bases left in between. The sequenced sample was peripheral blood. This clonotype was obtained from a human donor in a cohort sampled during active or convalescent COVID-19. This chain joins TRBV10-2 and TRBJ1-1; D may be TRBD1 (5 bases). The CDR3 here is CASKSSSRAPGGEAFF. For the CDR3, the DNA is TGCGCCAGCAAATCCTCGTCCCGCGCCCCGGGGGGTGAAGCTTTCTTT.